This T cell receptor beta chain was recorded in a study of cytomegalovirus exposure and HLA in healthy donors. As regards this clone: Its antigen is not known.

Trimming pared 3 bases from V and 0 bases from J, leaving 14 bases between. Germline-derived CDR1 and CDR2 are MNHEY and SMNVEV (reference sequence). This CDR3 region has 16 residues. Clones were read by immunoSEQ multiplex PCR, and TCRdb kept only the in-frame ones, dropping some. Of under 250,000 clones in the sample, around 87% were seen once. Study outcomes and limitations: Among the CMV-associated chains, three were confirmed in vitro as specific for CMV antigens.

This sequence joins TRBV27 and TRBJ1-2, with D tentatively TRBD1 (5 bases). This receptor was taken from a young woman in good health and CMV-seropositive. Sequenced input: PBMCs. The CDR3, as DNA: TGTGCCAGCAGTTTCATTTCGGGGGTTGCTAACTATGGCTACACCTTC. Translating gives CASSFISGVANYGYTF.